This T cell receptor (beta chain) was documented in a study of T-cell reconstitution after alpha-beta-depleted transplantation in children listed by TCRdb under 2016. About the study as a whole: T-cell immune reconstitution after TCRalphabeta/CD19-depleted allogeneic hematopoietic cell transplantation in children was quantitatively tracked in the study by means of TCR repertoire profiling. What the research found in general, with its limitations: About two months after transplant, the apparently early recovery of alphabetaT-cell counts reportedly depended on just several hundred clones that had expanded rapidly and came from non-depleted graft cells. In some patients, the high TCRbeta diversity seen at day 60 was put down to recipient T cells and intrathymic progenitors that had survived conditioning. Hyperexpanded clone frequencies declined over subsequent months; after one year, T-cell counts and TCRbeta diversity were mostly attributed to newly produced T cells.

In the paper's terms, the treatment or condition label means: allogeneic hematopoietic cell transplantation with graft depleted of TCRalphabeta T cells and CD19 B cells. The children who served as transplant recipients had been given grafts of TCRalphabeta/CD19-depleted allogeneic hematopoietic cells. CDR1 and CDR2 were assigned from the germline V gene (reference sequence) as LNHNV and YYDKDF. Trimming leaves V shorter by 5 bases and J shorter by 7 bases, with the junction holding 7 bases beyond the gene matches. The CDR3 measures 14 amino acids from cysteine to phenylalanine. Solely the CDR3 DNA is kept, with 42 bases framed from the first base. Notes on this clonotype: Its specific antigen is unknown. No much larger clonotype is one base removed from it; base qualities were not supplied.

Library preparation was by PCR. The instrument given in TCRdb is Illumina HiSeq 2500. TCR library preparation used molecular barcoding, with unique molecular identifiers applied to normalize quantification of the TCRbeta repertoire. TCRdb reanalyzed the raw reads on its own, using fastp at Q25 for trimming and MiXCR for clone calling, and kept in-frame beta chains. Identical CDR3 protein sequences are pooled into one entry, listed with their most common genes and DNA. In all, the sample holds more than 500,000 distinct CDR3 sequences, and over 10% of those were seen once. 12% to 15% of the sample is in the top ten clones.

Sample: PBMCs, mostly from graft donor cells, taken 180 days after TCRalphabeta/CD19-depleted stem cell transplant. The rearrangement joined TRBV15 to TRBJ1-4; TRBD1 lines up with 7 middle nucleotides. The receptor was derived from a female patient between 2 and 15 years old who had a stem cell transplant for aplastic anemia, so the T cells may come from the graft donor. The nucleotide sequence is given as TGTGCCACCAGCGCTAGGCAGGGGGTTGAAAAACTGTTTTTT. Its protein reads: CATSARQGVEKLFF.